This T cell receptor beta chain was identified in a study of T-cell memory formation after mild COVID-19. Study background: TCR clusters showed largely donor specificity.

TCRdb re-called the 5' RACE reads with MiXCR, one entry per CDR3 protein. The sample includes about half a million distinct CDR3 sequences, around a sixth seen only once; the top ten take over 9%. This CDR3 contains 13 residues. CDR1 and CDR2 (germline): DFQATT, SNEGSKA (reference sequence). The V gene lost 6 bases and the J gene lost 0 bases, with 11 bases spanning the gap. This clonotype was counted a few times. The specimen sequenced was PBMCs or a T cell subset sorted from them (not recorded which). The source is an adult woman who had mild COVID-19 (a few samples of this study predate the infection). Cell type and time point are not known. The chain links TRBV20-1 to TRBJ1-1; D call uncertain. The CDR3 spells CSAKRIMNTEAFF. The CDR3, as DNA: TGCAGTGCCAAAAGAATCATGAACACTGAAGCTTTCTTT.